The next 30 T cell receptor beta chains were all read from a single sample in a study of tumor and adjacent non-tumor tissue in lung cancer (dated by TCRdb to the late 2010s). RNA was isolated from bulk, unsorted tissue, and RNA quality was assessed with a NanoDrop ND-1000 and an Agilent 2100. Library creation used multiplex PCR. The sequencer listed for this sample is Illumina HiSeq 2500. TCRbeta libraries were constructed through three rounds of nested PCR with primers (Table S4) according to protocols modified from ARM-PCR. The public reads were reanalyzed by TCRdb: fastp trimming at Q25, MiXCR alignment, in-frame beta chains only. When rows share a CDR3 protein, they turn into one entry using the most common DNA and genes. Counted in this sample were 130,000 or so distinct CDR3 sequences; 66% of them appeared once. The ten largest clonotypes hold roughly 13% of the sample. Input material: lung tumor tissue. The receptors stem from a man younger than 45 with non-small cell lung cancer.

This rearrangement joins TRBV20-1 to TRBJ2-7, with TRBD2 matching 11 bases. The V gene's germline CDR1 is DFQATT and CDR2 SNEGSKA (reference sequence). The CDR3 runs to 14 residues. V gave up 7 bases and J gave up 8 bases; unmatched junction bases: 13. CDR3 in amino acids: CSDKIAGGRNKQYF. CDR3 in DNA: TGCAGTGATAAAATAGCGGGGGGGCGGAACAAGCAGTACTTC.

As to this clonotype: A read error may be the cause here, since a much bigger clone is one base away. V gene TRBV4-1 combines with J gene TRBJ2-7; D tentatively fits TRBD1 or TRBD2 (5 bases each). V gave up 0 bases and J gave up 1 base, with 13 bases separating them. The germline V gene encodes CDR1 MGHRA and CDR2 YSYEKL. CDR3 length equals 16 residues. The CDR3 spells CASSQETNGASYEQYF. CDR3 sequence (DNA): TGCGCCAGCAGCCAAGAAACTAACGGGGCTTCCTACGAGCAGTACTTC.

In the case of this clonotype: One junction end disagrees with the germline gene, perhaps due to a read error. The DNA of the CDR3 is TGTAACGCGGGGGGAATGGCGTATGGCTACACCTTC. Translated, it gives CNAGGMAYGYTF. The chain combines TRBV29-1 with TRBJ1-2; possible D gene TRBD1, 5 bases. Per the germline V gene, CDR1 is SQVTM and CDR2 is ANQGSEA. This CDR3 spans 12 amino acids.

The chain employs TRBV12-3 or TRBV12-4 and TRBJ1-1; weak D call: TRBD1 (5 bases). Deletions cut 0 bases from V and 8 bases from J, with 10 bases between. This CDR3 is built from 13 residues. The CDR3 reads CASSLAWQGEAFF. The CDR3 region has the DNA TGTGCCAGCAGTTTAGCGTGGCAGGGCGAAGCTTTCTTT.

This clonotype came up many times. The genes are TRBV6-5 and TRBJ2-2; D is unclear. The CDR3 covers 13 residues. Germline V CDR1 and CDR2: MNHEY, SVGAGI. V lost 7 bases to trimming and J lost 5 bases, with 11 bases between them. The CDR3 region has the DNA TGTGCCAGCATGCTGGGTAGGACCGGGGAGCTGTTTTTT. Residues: CASMLGRTGELFF.

A note on this clonotype: Possible read error: a much larger clone is one base away. The chain is built from TRBV5-1 and TRBJ2-7; possibly TRBD1 or TRBD2 for D (6 bases each). CDR1 and CDR2 from the germline V gene are SGHRS and YFSETQ. Trimming pared 5 bases from V and 5 bases from J, leaving 20 bases between. There are 15 residues in the CDR3. In DNA form, the CDR3 reads TGCGCCAGCAGTCTCCGAGGGGGGAGTGCAGACGAGCAGTACTTC. Its translation is CASSLRGGSADEQYF.

With respect to this clonotype: This CDR3 fails to terminate in the conserved phenylalanine or tryptophan, so it likely reflects a read error. This chain links TRBV4-1 with TRBJ2-7; 9 nucleotides match TRBD1. CDR1 is MGHRA and CDR2 is YSYEKL in the germline V gene. CDR3 length: 14 amino acids. V was pared by 0 bases and J by 7 bases, with 4 bases of the junction left unmatched. CDR3 DNA: TGCGCCAGCAGCCAAGATAGGACAGGGGAAGAGCAGTACTTA. It yields the protein CASSQDRTGEEQYL.

This clonotype was recorded many times. The genes are TRBV29-1 and TRBJ1-1, with TRBD1 as a possible D gene (6 bases). Germline V gene data show CDR1 as SQVTM and CDR2 as ANQGSEA. This CDR3 spans 13 amino acids. Trimming took 7 bases from V and 10 from J, leaving 22 bases between them. CDR3 region: CSAHPPGGTRAFF. The CDR3 DNA reads as TGCAGCGCCCATCCTCCGGGTGGGACAAGAGCTTTCTTT.

J is TRBJ2-7 and V is TRBV11-2; D is possibly TRBD2 (5 bases). The CDR3 sequence is 15 residues long. Germline V gene lookup returns CDR1 SGHAT and CDR2 FQNNGV. CDR3 sequence: CLSSRDYGSNYEQYF. CDR3 coding DNA: TGTCTCAGTAGTAGGGATTATGGGAGCAACTACGAGCAGTACTTC.

This clonotype was observed many times. This chain connects TRBV6-1 to TRBJ2-5, with 7 nucleotides matching TRBD1. The trim removed 0 bases at V and 4 bases at J, leaving 5 bases unmatched. The CDR3 extends over 15 amino acids. Germline assignment: CDR1 MNHNS and CDR2 SASEGT. DNA of the CDR3: TGTGCCAGCAGTGAAGCGTGGCGGACAGGAGAGACCCAGTACTTC. This gives the protein CASSEAWRTGETQYF.

There are many counts of this clonotype. The CDR3 DNA sequence: TGCAGCGTTGAAGATCTATTAGCAGGGATGGCTGAAGCTTTCTTT. Its translation: CSVEDLLAGMAEAFF. The V and J genes are TRBV29-1 and TRBJ1-1; TRBD1 is a possible D gene (5 bases). Per the germline V gene, CDR1 is SQVTM and CDR2 is ANQGSEA. CDR3 length: 15 residues. Trimming took 0 bases from V and 6 from J, leaving 17 bases between them.

This chain links TRBV5-1 with TRBJ2-7, with D unclear. The ends were cut back, 4 bases at V and 4 bases at J, with 12 bases in the middle. Per germline, CDR1 SGHRS and CDR2 YFSETQ. This CDR3 contains 13 residues. The CDR3 coding sequence is TGCGCCAGCAGCCTCACCAAGGGTTACGAGCAGTACTTC. Translated, it gives CASSLTKGYEQYF.

This clonotype appeared a few times. The rearrangement uses TRBV7-3 and TRBJ2-2; no clear D. The V and J ends lost 8 bases and 2 bases respectively, with 12 bases between them. The CDR3 length is 14 residues. Germline CDR1 SGHTA, CDR2 FQGTGA. CDR3 sequence (DNA): TGTGCCAGCGCCCCGGCGGTAAACACCGGGGAGCTGTTTTTT. Amino acids: CASAPAVNTGELFF.

The chain combines TRBV20-1 with TRBJ2-5; 12 positions match TRBD2. Germline trimming cut 3 bases from V and 5 bases from J; bases unmatched to any gene: 7. The germline V gene has CDR1 DFQATT and CDR2 SNEGSKA (reference sequence). This CDR3 has 15 amino acids. The CDR3 sequence: CSARRLAGEMETQYF. The DNA of the CDR3 is TGCAGTGCTAGGCGACTAGCGGGAGAGATGGAGACCCAGTACTTC.

The chain combines TRBV11-3 with TRBJ2-3; 7 bases align to TRBD2. The CDR3 runs 16 residues. Germline CDR1 SGHNT, CDR2 YENEEA. After removal of 7 bases from V and 2 bases from J, the junction contained 12 bases not matched to a gene. This chain's CDR3 is CASNSTDRGDTDTQYF. CDR3 nucleotides: TGTGCCAGCAACTCCACAGATCGGGGGGACACAGATACGCAGTATTTT. Drawing the rest from reference TRBV11-3 and TRBJ2-3, the complete variable domain is EAGVVQSPRYKIIEKKQPVAFWCNPISGHNTLYWYLQNLGQGPELLIRYENEEAVDDSQLPKDRFSAERLKGVDSTLKIQPAELGDSAVYLCASNSTDRGDTDTQYFGPGTRLTVL.

Notes on this clonotype: Germline is not matched at one junction end, which may reflect a read error. The chain joins TRBV4-1 to TRBJ2-5; 10 nucleotides match TRBD2. CDR3 length equals 18 residues. In germline, CDR1 is MGHRA, CDR2 YSYEKL. CDR3 sequence: CASNQDLGLAEGQETQYF. CDR3 nucleotide sequence: TGCGCCAGCAACCAAGATCTCGGACTAGCGGAGGGGCAAGAGACCCAGTACTTC.

Comment on this clonotype: One junction end does not reproduce the germline sequence, and a read error may be involved. The chain joins TRBV11-2 to TRBJ2-5; D is perhaps TRBD1 (5 bases). Germline loops: CDR1 SGHAT, CDR2 FQNNGV. CDR3 length: 14 amino acids. CDR3 residues: CASSFLLVDTIQYF. The CDR3 DNA follows: TGTGCCAGCAGCTTTCTGCTAGTGGACACGATCCAGTATTTC.

Note on this clonotype: At one end the junction does not follow the germline gene, possibly because of a read error. The genes are TRBV4-2 and TRBJ2-7; TRBD1 matches at 9 bases. The CDR3 length is 17 residues. CDR1 is LGHNA and CDR2 is YNFKEQ in the germline V gene. The CDR3 bases are TGTGCTAGCAGCCAAGATCAGGACAGGGGTATTCCCTACGAGCAGTACTTC. This codes for CASSQDQDRGIPYEQYF.

As concerns this clonotype: One base away lies a much larger clone, so this may be a sequencing read error. The chain uses TRBV6-5 and TRBJ2-1, with D tentatively TRBD1 (6 bases). The ends were cut back, 4 bases at V and 9 bases at J, with 13 bases in the middle. The CDR3 totals 13 residues. The germline V gene encodes CDR1 MNHEY and CDR2 SVGAGI. CDR3 sequence: CASSSQGPSEQFF. CDR3 nucleotides: TGTGCCAGCAGTTCGCAGGGGCCCAGTGAGCAGTTCTTC.

On this clonotype itself: The conserved closing phenylalanine or tryptophan is absent in this CDR3, likely reflecting a read error. This chain's CDR3 is CASSYGDNRAGEKLFL. The CDR3 DNA follows: TGTGCCAGCAGTTACGGTGACAACCGAGCGGGGGAAAAACTGTTTTTG. The rearrangement links TRBV6-2 or TRBV6-3 to TRBJ1-4, with D unclear. Germline loops: CDR1 MNHEY, CDR2 SVGEGT. Trimming shortened V by 2 bases and J by 8 bases, and 18 bases separated the two germline ends. This CDR3 is built from 16 residues.

The chain joins TRBV24-1 to TRBJ2-7, with 9 bases lining up with TRBD2. Trimming took 4 bases from V and 3 from J; bases not matched to a gene: 15. Germline V CDR1 and CDR2: KGHDR, SFDVKD. CDR3 length: 18 amino acids. Here the CDR3 DNA reads TGTGCCACCAGTGACACCAGTTCTAGCGGGAAGTCGGGCTACGAGCAGTACTTC. This translates into CATSDTSSSGKSGYEQYF.

The V and J genes are TRBV12-3 or TRBV12-4 and TRBJ1-1; weak D call: TRBD1 (5 bases). The V end lost 10 bases, the J end lost 6 bases, and 18 bases lay between the germline ends. The CDR3 loop spans 13 amino acids. This CDR3 is CANTQTESAEAFF. CDR3 DNA sequence: TGTGCCAACACCCAGACAGAGAGCGCTGAAGCTTTCTTT.

In the case of this clonotype: One junction end disagrees with the germline gene, perhaps due to a read error. This chain links TRBV5-4 with TRBJ2-2; TRBD2 might be the D (5 bases). This CDR3 contains 14 residues. The germline gives CDR1 SGHNT, CDR2 YYREEE (reference sequence). CDR3 DNA: TGTGCCAGCAGCTTGTGGTCAGACACCGGGGAGCTGTCTTTT. This encodes CASSLWSDTGELSF.

In regard to this clonotype: The junction shows a germline mismatch at one end, possibly a read error. The gene calls are TRBV11-2 and TRBJ1-2; weak D call: TRBD1 (5 bases). This CDR3 is built from 17 residues. CDR1 is SGHAT, CDR2 FQNNGV, per germline. For the CDR3, the DNA is TGTGCCAACAGCATCCTAGGGACGGGCAACCTTAACTATGGCTACACATTC. Amino acid sequence: CANSILGTGNLNYGYTF.

Note on this clonotype: An end of the junction does not agree with germline; a read error may underlie this. The chain joins TRBV10-3 to TRBJ2-7, with a tentative D call TRBD2 (7 bases). Germline loops: CDR1 ENHRY, CDR2 SYGVKD. CDR3 length: 17 residues. The CDR3 DNA reads TGTGCCATCAGTGAGTCGGCGGGACTGGCAGGGGACTACGGGCAGTACTTC. Translation: CAISESAGLAGDYGQYF.

This clonotype was recorded once. A clone one base away is much larger, so this may be a read error. V gene TRBV6-1 combines with J gene TRBJ2-6; tentatively, D is TRBD1 or TRBD2 (5 bases each). CDR1 is MNHNS and CDR2 is SASEGT in the germline V gene. CDR3 size: 15 residues. Between the trimmed V and J ends, which lost 6 bases and 1 base, there was a span of 10 bases. CDR3 loop: CASRMGESGANVLTF. The CDR3 nucleotides read TGTGCCAGCAGGATGGGGGAGTCTGGGGCCAACGTCCTGACTTTC.

This clonotype appeared a few times. One end of the junction varies from germline; a read error may be responsible. The gene calls are TRBV11-3 and TRBJ2-3; the D is unclear. This CDR3 comprises 13 residues. From germline, CDR1 is SGHNT and CDR2 YENEEA. The CDR3 DNA reads as TGCGCCAGCAGCTTAGAGGAGACAGATACGCAGTATTTT. It yields the protein CASSLEETDTQYF.

A note on this clonotype: As the CDR3 is not closed by the conserved phenylalanine or tryptophan, this likely results from a read error. The limits of the CDR3 on the DNA are not certain, so only TCRdb's listed CDR3 is given. This chain connects TRBV20-1 to TRBJ1-6; the DNA was not used to check the table's D call, TRBD1. Counting both end residues, the CDR3 totals 16 amino acids. In germline, CDR1 is DFQATT, CDR2 SNEGSKA (reference sequence). CDR3: CSARPRVPPQYSPLHI.

This clonotype has a count of ten or more. The chain carries TRBV6-5 and TRBJ2-1; TRBD2 is a possible D gene (6 bases). Deletions cut 7 bases from V and 2 bases from J, with 21 bases between. CDR3 length: 17 amino acids. From germline, CDR1 is MNHEY and CDR2 SVGAGI. The CDR3 bases are TGTGCCAGCAACCCCACCGGCGGGAAAACGGCCTACAATGAGCAGTTCTTC. Protein: CASNPTGGKTAYNEQFF.

The sample holds one count of this clonotype. The V and J genes are TRBV7-8 and TRBJ2-1; D perhaps matches TRBD1 (6 bases). The germline gives CDR1 SGHVS, CDR2 FQNEAQ. There are 12 residues in the CDR3. CDR3 sequence: CVISAQGNEQFF. CDR3 bases: TGTGTCATCAGCGCACAGGGTAATGAGCAGTTCTTC.